Below are 21 T cell receptor beta chains sequenced from a single sample in a study of T-cell reconstitution after alpha-beta-depleted transplantation in children. The TCRbeta library was prepared with unique molecular identifiers. TCRdb re-analysed the PCR reads in MiXCR, keeping a single row per CDR3 protein. Seen here are 5,500 to 8,000 distinct CDR3 sequences, 16% observed once, and the top ten hold 13% to 15%. The starting material was PBMCs, obtained before TCRalphabeta/CD19-depleted stem cell transplant. The receptors here all came from a boy between 2 and 10 years old with acute lymphoblastic leukemia, due to receive a stem cell transplant.

By sample fraction, this clonotype is medium-sized. The rearrangement joins TRBV3-1 to TRBJ2-7; D remains ambiguous. Germline V lookup: CDR1 LGHDT, CDR2 YNNKEL (reference sequence). The CDR3 is made up of 11 amino acids. Trimming pared 4 bases from V and 10 bases from J, leaving 11 bases between. CDR3 amino acids: CASSRGRRQYF. CDR3 in DNA: TGTGCCAGCAGCCGCGGACGGAGACAGTACTTC.

There are many counts of this clonotype. The V call is TRBV19, the J call TRBJ2-1; D possibly corresponds to TRBD1 (6 bases). The germline gives CDR1 LNHDA, CDR2 SQIVND (reference sequence). V gave up 2 bases and J gave up 10 bases, with 15 bases separating them. CDR3 length: 14 residues. CDR3 sequence reads: CASSIQPGQGEQFF. DNA of the CDR3: TGTGCCAGTAGTATACAACCGGGACAAGGAGAGCAGTTCTTC. The full variable domain, in which reference TRBV19 and TRBJ2-1 provide the parts outside the CDR3, is DGGITQSPKYLFRKEGQNVTLSCEQNLNHDAMYWYRQDPGQGLRLIYYSQIVNDFQKGDIAEGYSVSREKKESFPLTVTSAQKNPTAFYLCASSIQPGQGEQFFGPGTRLTVL.

This clonotype ranks as medium-sized. This chain joins TRBV5-5 and TRBJ1-3, with D hard to call. The CDR3 has 16 residues. The V gene lost 4 bases and the J gene lost 2 bases, with 16 bases spanning the gap. Germline V gives CDR1 SGHKS, CDR2 YYEKEE (reference sequence). DNA for the CDR3: TGTGCCAGCAGCCAGTTCACGCCGGGCGCTGGAAACACCATATATTTT. It specifies CASSQFTPGAGNTIYF. Using reference TRBV5-5 and TRBJ1-3 for the parts outside the CDR3, the full variable domain is DAGVTQSPTHLIKTRGQQVTLRCSPISGHKSVSWYQQVLGQGPQFIFQYYEKEERGRGNFPDRFSARQFPNYSSELNVNALLLGDSALYLCASSQFTPGAGNTIYFGEGSWLTVV.

By share, this clonotype counts as medium-sized. This sequence joins TRBV28 and TRBJ1-3; the D gene is possibly TRBD1 (6 bases). V was cut by 7 bases and J by 6 bases, with 19 bases left in between. This CDR3 spans 15 amino acids. Per the germline V gene, CDR1 is MDHEN and CDR2 is SYDVKM. CDR3 nucleotides: TGTGCCAGCACCCCGGTGGGGGCCCTGGAAAACACCATATATTTT. Amino acid sequence: CASTPVGALENTIYF.

The sample holds many counts of this clonotype. The chain is built from TRBV3-1 and TRBJ2-5; the D gene is possibly TRBD2 (5 bases). The ends were cut back, 3 bases at V and 8 bases at J, with 16 bases in the middle. This CDR3 is built from 14 residues. Germline V gene lookup returns CDR1 LGHDT and CDR2 YNNKEL (reference sequence). The CDR3 DNA is TGTGCCAGCAGCCAGGAGGACGGCAGTAAAACCCAGTACTTC. It yields the protein CASSQEDGSKTQYF.

Relative to its sample, this clonotype is medium-sized (0.01 to 0.1%). The rearrangement uses TRBV3-1 and TRBJ2-5; 7 bases align to TRBD1. The V and J ends lost 5 bases and 5 bases, in that order; junction bases with no gene match: 11. CDR1 and CDR2 from the germline V gene are LGHDT and YNNKEL (reference sequence). The CDR3 is 15 amino acids. The CDR3 nucleotides are TGTGCCAGCAGCACCCTTAGGGGGCCTGGGGAGACCCAGTACTTC. Encoded protein: CASSTLRGPGETQYF.

This clonotype was recorded many times. The rearrangement uses TRBV11-2 and TRBJ1-1; D possibly corresponds to TRBD1 (6 bases). The germline gives CDR1 SGHAT, CDR2 FQNNGV. V lost 4 bases to trimming and J lost 0 bases, with 15 bases between them. This CDR3 is 16 amino acids long. The CDR3 sequence: CASSSVRGTLNTEAFF. The CDR3 region has the DNA TGTGCCAGCAGCTCTGTGAGGGGGACATTGAACACTGAAGCTTTCTTT. The whole variable domain, remainder taken from reference TRBV11-2 and TRBJ1-1, is EAGVAQSPRYKIIEKRQSVAFWCNPISGHATLYWYQQILGQGPKLLIQFQNNGVVDDSQLPKDRFSAERLKGVDSTLKIQPAKLEDSAVYLCASSSVRGTLNTEAFFGQGTRLTVV.

By share of the sample, this clonotype is medium-sized. V and J are TRBV12-3 or TRBV12-4 and TRBJ2-5, with a possible D match to TRBD2 (5 bases). The CDR3 length is 15 residues. Trimming stripped 10 bases from V and 1 base from J, with 19 bases between. The CDR3 region is CATGPSGAIQETQYF. DNA of the CDR3: TGTGCCACCGGCCCCAGCGGAGCCATCCAAGAGACCCAGTACTTC.

By sample fraction, this clonotype is medium-sized (0.01 to 0.1%). V usage is TRBV28 and J usage is TRBJ1-4, with D unclear. Germline V lookup: CDR1 MDHEN, CDR2 SYDVKM. The CDR3 spans 14 residues. V lost 6 bases to trimming and J lost 2 bases, with 10 bases between them. The CDR3 region is CASRMGSTNEKLFF. The CDR3 region has the DNA TGTGCCAGCAGGATGGGGTCTACTAATGAAAAACTGTTTTTT.

At least ten counts were recorded for this clonotype. This chain uses TRBV7-9 with TRBJ2-7, with 8 bases matching TRBD1. This CDR3 contains 14 residues. Germline V gives CDR1 SEHNR, CDR2 FQNEAQ (reference sequence). The V and J ends lost 0 bases and 5 bases, in that order; junction bases with no gene match: 3. CDR3 sequence: CASSLAGQGHEQYF. In DNA form, the CDR3 reads TGTGCCAGCAGCTTAGCAGGACAGGGCCACGAGCAGTACTTC.

Judged by abundance, this clonotype is medium-sized (0.01 to 0.1%). The genes are TRBV12-3 or TRBV12-4 and TRBJ2-5, with D possibly TRBD2 on 5 matching bases. This CDR3 comprises 13 residues. The V end lost 5 bases, the J end lost 3 bases, and 10 bases lay between the germline ends. The CDR3 protein is CASSPPGKETQYF. CDR3 nucleotides: TGTGCCAGCAGTCCCCCGGGAAAAGAGACCCAGTACTTC.

This clonotype is medium-sized in the sample. V and J are TRBV28 and TRBJ1-5; a weak D match, TRBD1 (5 bases). CDR3 length equals 13 residues. In germline, CDR1 is MDHEN, CDR2 SYDVKM. Trimming removed 11 bases at V and 5 bases at J, with 16 bases between. The CDR3 nucleotides read TGTGCCGGTCCTCCTGGGGGAGATCAGCCCCAGCATTTT. This codes for CAGPPGGDQPQHF. Variable domain in full (rest from reference TRBV28 and TRBJ1-5): DVKVTQSSRYLVKRTGEKVFLECVQDMDHENMFWYRQDPGLGLRLIYFSYDVKMKEKGDIPEGYSVSREKKERFSLILESASTNQTSMYLCAGPPGGDQPQHFGDGTRLSIL.

By proportion, this clonotype is medium-sized. The chain carries TRBV4-3 and TRBJ2-3; the D is unclear. The germline gives CDR1 LGHNA, CDR2 YSLEER. Trimming stripped 0 bases from V and 6 bases from J, with 10 bases between. This CDR3 spans 14 amino acids. CDR3: CASSQDRQLDTQYF. DNA for the CDR3: TGCGCCAGCAGCCAAGATCGCCAGCTGGATACGCAGTATTTT.

In this sample, this clonotype turned up many times. The chain joins TRBV5-1 to TRBJ1-1; TRBD1 matches 11 bases. V lost 4 bases, J lost 4 bases, and 6 bases stayed unmatched. Germline V gene lookup returns CDR1 SGHRS and CDR2 YFSETQ. This CDR3 region has 15 residues. The CDR3 is CASSPGQGVGTEAFF. The CDR3 DNA sequence: TGCGCCAGCAGCCCGGGACAGGGGGTTGGCACTGAAGCTTTCTTT.

By share of the sample, this clonotype is medium-sized. The chain uses TRBV7-9 and TRBJ2-3, with 8 bases aligning to TRBD1. The V gene's germline CDR1 is SEHNR and CDR2 FQNEAQ (reference sequence). Unmatched junction bases numbered 9, after V lost 4 bases and J lost 0 bases. This CDR3 has 17 amino acids. The CDR3 sequence is CASSSGTGSPSTDTQYF. CDR3 nucleotides: TGTGCCAGCAGCTCCGGGACAGGCTCCCCTAGCACAGATACGCAGTATTTT.

By its share, this clonotype is medium-sized. The chain employs TRBV6-6 and TRBJ1-6; a weak D match, TRBD1 (5 bases). The CDR3 has 15 residues. From germline, CDR1 is MNHNY and CDR2 SVGAGI (reference sequence). Trimming cost V 3 bases and J 6 bases, with 12 bases left between them. The CDR3 region is CASSYYGGGNSPLHF. The CDR3 nucleotides read TGTGCCAGCAGTTATTACGGCGGGGGTAATTCACCCCTCCACTTT.

The rearrangement joins TRBV7-6 to TRBJ2-7; no reliable D call. The length of the CDR3 is 14 residues. Germline assignment: CDR1 SGHVS and CDR2 FNYEAQ. Trimming removed 6 bases at V and 6 bases at J, with 18 bases between. CDR3 region: CASSICFWLGEQYV. In nucleotides, the CDR3 is TGTGCCAGCAGTATATGCTTTTGGTTGGGCGAGCAGTACGTC.

By sample share, this clonotype is medium-sized (0.01 to 0.1%). The chain carries TRBV28 and TRBJ2-7; TRBD1 aligns across 10 bases. CDR1 and CDR2 (germline): MDHEN, SYDVKM. Trimming cost V 10 bases and J 4 bases; bases outside gene matches: 7. This CDR3 has 13 amino acids. The CDR3 bases are TGTGCCATCGGGACAGGGGCAATTTACGAGCAGTACTTC. This codes for CAIGTGAIYEQYF.

By sample fraction, this clonotype is medium-sized. The rearrangement joins TRBV6-2 or TRBV6-3 to TRBJ2-7; 8 nucleotides match TRBD1. Trimming at V came to 5 bases and at J to 3 bases, leaving 9 bases not matched to a gene. Germline-derived CDR1 and CDR2 are MNHEY and SVGEGT. The CDR3 covers 15 residues. CDR3 sequence: CASSPWGRGLYEQYF. The DNA of the CDR3 is TGTGCCAGCAGTCCATGGGGCAGGGGGCTCTACGAGCAGTACTTC.

This clonotype was counted many times. The chain carries TRBV11-1 and TRBJ2-7; 10 bases are a match to TRBD2. In germline, CDR1 is SGHAT, CDR2 FQDESV (reference sequence). The V segment lost 1 base and the J segment 3 bases; nucleotides outside the gene matches: 15. The CDR3 spans 19 residues. CDR3 coding DNA: TGTGCCAGCAGCTTAGAGCGGGGGGGAGTAGACACCACAATCTACGAGCAGTACTTC. It translates to CASSLERGGVDTTIYEQYF.

The chain employs TRBV4-2 and TRBJ2-3, with D perhaps given as TRBD1 or TRBD2 (6 bases each). V shed 4 bases and J shed 4 bases, with 21 bases lying between them. Looked up from germline, CDR1 is LGHNA and CDR2 is YNFKEQ. The CDR3 has 17 amino acids. This CDR3 reads CASSLARGALEPDTQYF. DNA of the CDR3: TGTGCCAGCAGCCTCGCAAGGGGGGCTTTAGAACCAGATACGCAGTATTTT.